Listed here are 2 T cell receptor beta chains from one sample, sequenced in a study of Tregs in tolerant kidney transplant recipients. The nonmyeloablative bone marrow transplants came from related graft donors, with transient mixed chimerism. TCRdb's table, derived via immunoSEQ multiplex PCR, lists solely in-frame clones and lacks some. This sample's clone table lists 23,000 or so clones. The sequencing used CD4+ T cells from blood (PBMCs), collected 6 months after the transplant. These receptors were obtained from a human patient who received a combined kidney and bone marrow transplant. Some T cells may arise from the graft donor.

With regard to this clone: The read ends 3 residues early relative to the CDR3; the germline J gene fills the gap. J is TRBJ1-3 and V is TRBV20-1, with D possibly matching TRBD1 (6 bases). Per germline, CDR1 DFQATT and CDR2 SNEGSKA (reference sequence). This CDR3 has 16 amino acids. The V and J ends lost 5 bases and 0 bases respectively, with 17 bases between them. The CDR3 spells CSAHPTDRSSGNTIYF. CDR3 DNA (partial): TGCAGTGCTCACCCTACGGACAGAAGCTCTGGAAACACC.

Note on this clone: The read ends 3 residues early relative to the CDR3; the germline J gene fills the gap. The rearrangement uses TRBV19 and TRBJ2-7; TRBD1 aligns across 9 bases. Germline lookup yields CDR1 LNHDA and CDR2 SQIVND (reference sequence). V was clipped by 4 bases and J by 4 bases; unmatched bases: 5. CDR3 size: 14 residues. The DNA read from the CDR3 is TGTGCCAGTAGTAGAGGGACAGGGTTTTACGAG. Residues: CASSRGTGFYE. The CDR3 in its entirety is CASSRGTGFYEQYF.